Below are 24 T cell receptor beta chains sequenced from a single sample in a study of blood T cells in healthy people across ages (dated by TCRdb to the mid-2010s). The receptor library was made with 5' RACE. The sequencer listed for this sample is Illumina HiSeq 2500. A second about 7 to 11 cycle PCR used a sample-barcoded 5' primer and a J-beta primer mix. Using fastp trimming at Q25 and MiXCR clonotype assembly, TCRdb reanalyzed the public sequencing data and kept in-frame beta chains. Rows with one shared CDR3 protein collapse into an entry with the most common genes and DNA. The sample table holds around 580,000 distinct CDR3 sequences, of which more than 45% were seen once. 20% to 25% of the sample is taken by the ten largest. Input material: blood. The receptors were sampled from an elderly man in good health.

Written as DNA, the CDR3 is TGCGCCAGCAGCCAAGAGTGGATAGCGGGAGGGCCGTGGAAGACCCAGTACTTC. This gives the protein CASSQEWIAGGPWKTQYF. V is TRBV4-3 and J is TRBJ2-5; 11 nucleotides align to TRBD2. CDR3 length: 18 residues. The trim removed 0 bases at V and 6 bases at J, leaving 12 bases unmatched. The germline gives CDR1 LGHNA, CDR2 YSLEER.

This clonotype was observed at least ten times. The chain couples TRBV6-5 to TRBJ1-1, with 9 bases that match TRBD1. In germline, CDR1 is MNHEY, CDR2 SVGAGI. The junction had 8 bases not matched to a gene; V was cut back by 4 bases and J by 2 bases. The CDR3 is 16 residues long. This CDR3 is CASSSQQTGGNTEAFF. In nucleotides, the CDR3 is TGTGCCAGCAGTTCGCAGCAGACAGGGGGTAACACTGAAGCTTTCTTT.

The chain links TRBV11-3 to TRBJ2-1, with D perhaps TRBD1 (6 bases). The CDR3 runs to 14 residues. CDR1 SGHNT and CDR2 YENEEA come from the germline V gene. The V end was cut by 2 bases, the J end by 9 bases, with 14 bases between. CDR3 in DNA: TGTGCCAGCAGCTTATTCGCTCAGGGGACTGAGCAGTTCTTC. This codes for CASSLFAQGTEQFF.

The genes are TRBV20-1 and TRBJ1-6; D is uncertain. V dropped 3 bases and J dropped 0 bases, with 12 bases sitting between them. Germline values: CDR1 DFQATT, CDR2 SNEGSKA (reference sequence). This CDR3 has 16 amino acids. The CDR3 reads CSASEAVSSYNSPLHF. In DNA, the CDR3 is TGCAGTGCTAGTGAGGCGGTTAGCTCCTATAATTCACCCCTCCACTTT.

This clonotype was seen only a few times. V and J are TRBV20-1 and TRBJ2-4; D is possibly TRBD1 or TRBD2 (5 bases each). Germline lookup yields CDR1 DFQATT and CDR2 SNEGSKA (reference sequence). V was cut by 6 bases and J by 2 bases, with 23 bases left in between. The CDR3 loop spans 17 amino acids. The CDR3 protein is CSALGTRPDETKNIQYF. CDR3 in DNA: TGCAGTGCCCTTGGGACGCGCCCTGATGAGACCAAAAACATTCAGTACTTC.

On this clonotype: An end of the junction differs from the germline gene, which may be a read error. The chain joins TRBV12-3 or TRBV12-4 to TRBJ1-3; TRBD1 might be the D (5 bases). CDR3 size: 13 residues. In DNA form, the CDR3 reads TGTGCCAGCAGTGTGACAGCGGAAGGCACCACATATTTT. Translated, it gives CASSVTAEGTTYF.

The rearrangement links TRBV20-1 to TRBJ2-5, with TRBD2 matching over 14 bases. The length of the CDR3 is 14 residues. With V trimmed by 4 bases and J by 4 bases, 2 bases remained unmatched. Germline V gene lookup returns CDR1 DFQATT and CDR2 SNEGSKA (reference sequence). The CDR3 loop reads CSAMTSGRGETQYF. CDR3 DNA sequence: TGCAGTGCTATGACTAGCGGGAGGGGAGAGACCCAGTACTTC.

This clonotype was detected only a few times. The CDR3 DNA follows: TGTGCCAGCAGCCATACGACAGGGAACACAGATACGCAGTATTTT. It yields the protein CASSHTTGNTDTQYF. The chain joins TRBV7-2 to TRBJ2-3, with 7 bases matching TRBD1. Germline V gives CDR1 SGHTA, CDR2 FQGNSA. This CDR3 is built from 15 residues. V shed 5 bases and J 2 bases; nucleotides not matched to a gene: 7. The full variable domain, its missing parts supplied by reference TRBV7-2 and TRBJ2-3, is GAGVSQSPSNKVTEKGKDVELRCDPISGHTALYWYRQSLGQGLEFLIYFQGNSAPDKSGLPSDRFSAERTGGSVSTLTIQRTQQEDSAVYLCASSHTTGNTDTQYFGPGTRLTVL.

The table lists this clonotype with a few counts. V usage is TRBV12-3 or TRBV12-4 and J usage is TRBJ2-5; 9 bases line up with TRBD2. V trimming: 7 bases; J trimming: 4 bases; junction bases outside the gene matches: 4. The CDR3 spans 13 residues. CDR3 nucleotides: TGTGCCAGCAAGAAGCGGGAGGCAGAGACCCAGTACTTC. It codes for CASKKREAETQYF.

This clonotype was seen ten or more times. The chain recombines TRBV20-1 with TRBJ2-1, with TRBD2 identical over 8 bases. Germline V CDR1 and CDR2: DFQATT, SNEGSKA (reference sequence). The CDR3 spans 16 residues. The ends lost 3 bases at V and 4 bases at J; junction bases unmatched: 11. The CDR3 region has the DNA TGCAGTGCTAGCGGAGGACTAGCCCCTGTATACAATGAGCAGTTCTTC. Translating it yields CSASGGLAPVYNEQFF.

The rearrangement joins TRBV7-2 to TRBJ2-2; D gene uncertain. Per the germline V gene, CDR1 is SGHTA and CDR2 is FQGNSA. The CDR3 loop spans 12 amino acids. Trimming took off 5 bases at V and 5 bases at J, with 6 bases between the two ends. CDR3 protein: CASSIRTGELFF. CDR3 nucleotides: TGTGCCAGCAGCATCCGGACCGGGGAGCTGTTTTTT.

This clonotype was detected a few times. This chain connects TRBV6-6 to TRBJ2-5, with a weak D call TRBD2 (5 bases). Deletions cut 5 bases from V and 5 bases from J, with 12 bases between. CDR3 length: 13 residues. CDR1 and CDR2 from the germline V gene are MNHNY and SVGAGI (reference sequence). The CDR3 DNA reads as TGTGCCAGCAGTGATGACTATCGGGAGACCCAGTACTTC. Residues: CASSDDYRETQYF.

V is TRBV20-1 and J is TRBJ1-1; D gene ambiguous. V lost 6 bases and J 6 bases, leaving 23 bases between the germline ends. The CDR3 runs 15 residues. Germline V gene lookup returns CDR1 DFQATT and CDR2 SNEGSKA (reference sequence). Here the CDR3 reads CSAPGYPVGTAEAFF. The CDR3 nucleotides read TGCAGTGCCCCCGGCTACCCCGTAGGTACGGCTGAAGCTTTCTTT.

V gene TRBV7-8 combines with J gene TRBJ2-5; no reliable D call. V was shortened by 2 bases and J by 3 bases, with 7 bases between the two germline ends. Germline CDR1 is SGHVS and CDR2 is FQNEAQ. This CDR3 contains 13 residues. The CDR3 sequence: CASSLPSKETQYF. In nucleotides, the CDR3 is TGTGCCAGCAGCTTACCGTCAAAAGAGACCCAGTACTTC.

This chain connects TRBV6-6 to TRBJ2-1; D possibly uses TRBD1 or TRBD2 (5 bases each). The CDR3 length is 16 residues. The V end was cut by 1 base, the J end by 2 bases, with 12 bases between. Germline V gene lookup returns CDR1 MNHNY and CDR2 SVGAGI (reference sequence). DNA of the CDR3: TGTGCCAGCAGTTACTTGGCCGGGGCCCCCTACAATGAGCAGTTCTTC. It encodes CASSYLAGAPYNEQFF.

The gene calls are TRBV11-2 and TRBJ2-7; TRBD2 matches 14 bases. In germline, CDR1 is SGHAT, CDR2 FQNNGV. Unmatched junction bases numbered 8, after V lost 4 bases and J lost 6 bases. The CDR3 is 16 residues long. CDR3 sequence: CASSSPTSGRVGEQYF. Written as DNA, the CDR3 is TGTGCCAGCAGCTCCCCGACTAGCGGGAGGGTTGGCGAGCAGTACTTC.

This clonotype has a handful of counts. V is TRBV7-2 and J is TRBJ2-1; 8 nucleotides match TRBD1. Trimming cost V 4 bases and J 3 bases; bases outside gene matches: 5. Germline V gene lookup returns CDR1 SGHTA and CDR2 FQGNSA. The CDR3 length is 15 residues. In DNA form, the CDR3 reads TGTGCCAGCAGCTCTTGGGGACAGGTCTACAATGAGCAGTTCTTC. Its protein product is CASSSWGQVYNEQFF.

In DNA, the CDR3 is TGTGCCAGCAGCTTCCAGGGGAATGAGCAGTTCTTC. It translates to CASSFQGNEQFF. V and J are TRBV7-6 and TRBJ2-1, with TRBD1 as a possible D gene (6 bases). The CDR3 runs to 12 residues. Trimming cost V 3 bases and J 7 bases, with 7 bases left between them. Germline CDR1 reads SGHVS; CDR2 reads FNYEAQ.

To note about this clonotype: One end of the junction fails to match germline, which may point to a read error. This chain connects TRBV7-9 to TRBJ2-1; TRBD2 aligns across 8 bases. Looked up from germline, CDR1 is SEHNR and CDR2 is FQNEAQ (reference sequence). The CDR3 length is 15 residues. The CDR3 nucleotides are TGTGCCAGCAACTTATCTAGCGGGCCTGGGGGTGAGCAGTTCTTC. It encodes CASNLSSGPGGEQFF.

The CDR3 is CASSPPHLNNEQFF. CDR3 DNA: TGTGCCAGCTCACCACCCCACCTAAACAATGAGCAGTTCTTC. The chain couples TRBV18 to TRBJ2-1; D is unresolved. Germline values: CDR1 KGHSH, CDR2 LQKENI. V was cut by 0 bases and J by 5 bases, with 8 bases left in between. The CDR3 extends over 14 amino acids.

V gene TRBV5-1 combines with J gene TRBJ2-1; 8 bases align to TRBD1. Germline V gives CDR1 SGHRS, CDR2 YFSETQ. V was clipped by 0 bases and J by 4 bases; unmatched bases: 6. The CDR3 consists of 16 residues. In DNA form, the CDR3 reads TGCGCCAGCAGCTTGGAGGGCAGGGGGCTATACAATGAGCAGTTCTTC. Its protein product is CASSLEGRGLYNEQFF.

The J gene is TRBJ1-1, the V gene TRBV6-5; 7 nucleotides agree with TRBD1. The CDR3 is made up of 13 amino acids. V lost 8 bases, J lost 6 bases, and 9 bases stayed unmatched. CDR1 and CDR2 (germline): MNHEY, SVGAGI. In nucleotides, the CDR3 is TGTGCCAGCCGGGGACAGACCGACGCTGAAGCTTTCTTT. As protein: CASRGQTDAEAFF.

The chain links TRBV28 to TRBJ2-5; weak D call: TRBD1 (6 bases). With 3 bases removed from V and 2 bases from J, the gap between germline ends came to 22 bases. The CDR3 runs to 18 residues. The germline CDR1 and CDR2 sequences are MDHEN and SYDVKM. The CDR3 is CASSFGVSAPGDQETQYF. CDR3 nucleotides: TGTGCCAGCAGTTTTGGAGTGTCTGCTCCAGGGGATCAAGAGACCCAGTACTTC.

This clonotype has ten or more counts. The chain has TRBV7-2 and TRBJ2-1, with 9 nucleotides matching TRBD2. Losses at the gene ends were 1 base for V and 6 bases for J; bases not matched to a gene: 7. The CDR3 spans 16 residues. CDR1 SGHTA and CDR2 FQGNSA come from the germline V gene. CDR3 DNA: TGTGCCAGCAGCTTAGAGGGCGGGGGGGTGACCAATGAGCAGTTCTTC. Protein product: CASSLEGGGVTNEQFF.